The present T cell receptor beta chain was sequenced within a study of cytomegalovirus exposure and HLA in healthy donors. Only in-frame clones appear in the TCRdb table, and some are missing; sequencing was by immunoSEQ multiplex PCR. The sample includes 55,000 to 75,000 clones, 80% to 95% of them seen just once. The CDR3 extends over 14 amino acids. Germline CDR1 and CDR2: MNHEY and SMNVEV (reference sequence). The V end lost 2 bases, the J end lost 2 bases, and 8 bases lay between the germline ends. Study-level findings and limits: It was found in a later analysis that first-cohort TCR clusters tended to co-occur in the 100 to 150 validation repertoires. Researchers reported that a few CMV-associated chains were confirmed in vitro as CMV antigen-specific.

In the case of this clone: Antigen: not known.

Material for sequencing was PBMCs. This receptor was taken from a young man in good health and CMV-seropositive. The V gene is TRBV27, the J gene TRBJ2-3, with a possible D match to TRBD2 (6 bases). The CDR3 DNA follows: TGTGCCAGCAGTTTACCTAGCGACACAGATACGCAGTATTTT. This encodes CASSLPSDTDTQYF.